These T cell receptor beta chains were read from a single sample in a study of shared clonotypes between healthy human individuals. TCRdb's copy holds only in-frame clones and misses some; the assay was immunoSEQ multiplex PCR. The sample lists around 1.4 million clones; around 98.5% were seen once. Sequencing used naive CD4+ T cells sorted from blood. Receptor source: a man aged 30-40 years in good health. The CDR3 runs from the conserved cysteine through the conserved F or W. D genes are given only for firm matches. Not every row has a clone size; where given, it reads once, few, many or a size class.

CDR3: CASSLDVRINYGYTF
DNA: TGTGCCAGCAGCTTAGATGTCCGGATAAACTATGGCTACACCTTC
length: 15
V: TRBV7-2
J: TRBJ1-2
D: NA
size: NA

CDR3: CASSLIRPRKSYNEQFF
DNA: TGTGCCAGCAGCTTGATTAGGCCGCGGAAATCCTACAATGAGCAGTTCTTC
length: 17
V: TRBV5-6
J: TRBJ2-1
D: NA
size: once

CDR3: CASRTLAGIYEQYF
DNA: TGTGCCAGCAGAACACTAGCGGGAATCTACGAGCAGTACTTC
length: 14
V: TRBV11-2
J: TRBJ2-7
D: TRBD2
size: NA

CDR3: CASRPALAGGTYEQYF
DNA: TGTGCCAGTAGGCCTGCCCTAGCGGGAGGGACCTACGAGCAGTACTTC
length: 16
V: TRBV19
J: TRBJ2-7
D: TRBD2
size: NA

CDR3: CASSYHISNQPQHF
DNA: TGTGCCAGCAGTTACCACATTAGCAATCAGCCCCAGCATTTT
length: 14
V: TRBV6-6
J: TRBJ1-5
D: NA
size: NA

CDR3: CASSLGQGDNQPQHF
DNA: TGTGCCAGCAGCCTAGGACAGGGGGACAATCAGCCCCAGCATTTT
length: 15
V: TRBV7-9
J: TRBJ1-5
D: TRBD1
size: NA

CDR3: CAISAQGYEQYF
DNA: TGTGCCATCAGTGCTCAGGGTTACGAGCAGTACTTC
length: 12
V: TRBV10-3
J: TRBJ2-7
D: NA
size: NA

CDR3: CASSLAAGVGEQYF
DNA: TGCGCCAGCAGCTTGGCGGCGGGAGTAGGAGAGCAGTACTTC
length: 14
V: TRBV5-1
J: TRBJ2-7
D: TRBD2
size: NA

CDR3: CASSLGGTGVYEQYF
DNA: TGTGCCAGCAGCTTGGGCGGGACAGGGGTCTACGAGCAGTACTTC
length: 15
V: TRBV5-6
J: TRBJ2-7
D: TRBD1
size: NA

CDR3: CAIRGRESYNEQFF
DNA: TGTGCCATCAGGGGGCGGGAGTCCTACAATGAGCAGTTCTTC
length: 14
V: TRBV10-3
J: TRBJ2-1
D: TRBD2
size: NA

CDR3: CASSGGLAGDYEQYF
DNA: TGTGCCAGCAGCGGGGGACTAGCGGGAGACTACGAGCAGTACTTC
length: 15
V: TRBV5-4
J: TRBJ2-7
D: TRBD2
size: NA

CDR3: CASSLVRLGTGDTQYF
DNA: TGTGCCAGCAGCTTGGTCCGACTAGGAACTGGAGATACGCAGTATTTT
length: 16
V: TRBV7-9
J: TRBJ2-3
D: NA
size: once

CDR3: CASSVDPGPHTSSYNEQFF
DNA: TGTGCCAGCAGCGTGGATCCTGGACCTCACACGAGCTCCTACAATGAGCAGTTCTTC
length: 19
V: TRBV9
J: TRBJ2-1
D: NA
size: once

CDR3: CASSWDFSGEQYF
DNA: TGCGCCAGCAGCTGGGACTTTAGCGGTGAGCAGTACTTC
length: 13
V: TRBV5-1
J: TRBJ2-7
D: NA
size: NA

CDR3: CASSASGVYNEQFF
DNA: TGCGCCAGCAGTGCGAGCGGCGTATACAATGAGCAGTTCTTC
length: 14
V: TRBV10-1
J: TRBJ2-1
D: NA
size: NA

CDR3: CAWTTGVRYTGELFF
DNA: TGTGCCTGGACCACAGGGGTTCGGTACACCGGGGAGCTGTTTTTT
length: 15
V: TRBV30
J: TRBJ2-2
D: TRBD1
size: once

CDR3: CASREAGWASYEQYF
DNA: TGTGCCAGCAGGGAAGCGGGGTGGGCCTCCTACGAGCAGTACTTC
length: 15
V: TRBV7-9
J: TRBJ2-7
D: TRBD2
size: NA

CDR3: CASSKGASPRGEETQYF
DNA: TGTGCCAGCTCCAAAGGGGCTAGCCCCAGGGGGGAAGAGACCCAGTACTTC
length: 17
V: TRBV9
J: TRBJ2-5
D: NA
size: once

CDR3: CASSIGAGGRTDTQYF
DNA: TGTGCCAGCAGTATCGGAGCGGGAGGCCGCACAGATACGCAGTATTTT
length: 16
V: TRBV5-4
J: TRBJ2-3
D: TRBD2
size: NA

CDR3: CASSLGSSRQETQYF
DNA: TGTGCCAGCAGCCTTGGGTCCTCCCGGCAAGAGACCCAGTACTTC
length: 15
V: TRBV13
J: TRBJ2-5
D: NA
size: NA

CDR3: CATWTFNQPQHF
DNA: TGTGCCACCTGGACTTTCAATCAGCCCCAGCATTTT
length: 12
V: TRBV6-5
J: TRBJ1-5
D: NA
size: NA

CDR3: CASSLKPGQGAPEQYF
DNA: TGTGCCAGCAGCTTAAAACCGGGACAGGGGGCTCCTGAGCAGTACTTC
length: 16
V: TRBV7-9
J: TRBJ2-7
D: TRBD1
size: NA

CDR3: CASSFSTGNEQYF
DNA: TGTGCCAGCAGTTTTTCCACAGGGAATGAGCAGTACTTC
length: 13
V: TRBV27
J: TRBJ2-7
D: NA
size: NA

CDR3: CASSLVARGGNEQFF
DNA: TGTGCCAGCAGCTTGGTAGCGAGAGGGGGGAATGAGCAGTTCTTC
length: 15
V: TRBV5-6
J: TRBJ2-1
D: NA
size: NA

CDR3: CASSQVHQETQYF
DNA: TGTGCCAGCAGTCAGGTCCACCAAGAGACCCAGTACTTC
length: 13
V: TRBV2
J: TRBJ2-5
D: NA
size: NA

CDR3: CASSPSGLNTEAFF
DNA: TGTGCCAGCTCACCCTCGGGCTTGAACACTGAAGCTTTCTTT
length: 14
V: TRBV18
J: TRBJ1-1
D: NA
size: NA

CDR3: CASSGTAFEQYF
DNA: TGTGCCAGCAGTGGGACAGCGTTCGAGCAGTACTTC
length: 12
V: TRBV6-6
J: TRBJ2-7
D: TRBD1
size: NA

CDR3: CASRDPGGAGYGYTF
DNA: TGTGCCAGCAGAGATCCAGGGGGCGCGGGCTATGGCTACACCTTC
length: 15
V: TRBV28
J: TRBJ1-2
D: TRBD1
size: NA

CDR3: CASSQSGGTASSGNTIYF
DNA: TGCGCCAGCAGCCAAAGCGGGGGGACAGCAAGCTCTGGAAACACCATATATTTT
length: 18
V: TRBV4-3
J: TRBJ1-3
D: TRBD1
size: once

CDR3: CASSFEDPAYNEQFF
DNA: TGCGCCAGCAGCTTTGAGGACCCCGCCTACAATGAGCAGTTCTTC
length: 15
V: TRBV5-1
J: TRBJ2-1
D: NA
size: NA

CDR3: CASSLEAPNTGELFF
DNA: TGTGCCAGCAGTTTAGAGGCACCTAACACCGGGGAGCTGTTTTTT
length: 15
V: TRBV27
J: TRBJ2-2
D: NA
size: NA

CDR3: CAISEFGSSYNEQFF
DNA: TGTGCCATCAGTGAGTTTGGGAGCTCCTACAATGAGCAGTTCTTC
length: 15
V: TRBV10-3
J: TRBJ2-1
D: NA
size: NA

CDR3: CASSRNGRSSYNEQFF
DNA: TGTGCCAGCAGCCGCAACGGGAGGAGCTCCTACAATGAGCAGTTCTTC
length: 16
V: TRBV2
J: TRBJ2-1
D: TRBD2
size: NA

CDR3: CASSYMTGGQETQYF
DNA: TGCGCCAGCAGCTATATGACAGGGGGCCAAGAGACCCAGTACTTC
length: 15
V: TRBV5-1
J: TRBJ2-5
D: TRBD1
size: NA

CDR3: CASSKPQRCTGRGQPQHF
DNA: TGTGCCAGCAGCAAACCCCAACGGTGTACCGGTCGGGGTCAGCCCCAGCATTTT
length: 18
V: TRBV21-1
J: TRBJ1-5
D: NA
size: NA

CDR3: CASSQVWGASSYEQYF
DNA: TGTGCCAGCAGCCAAGTATGGGGGGCCAGCTCCTACGAGCAGTACTTC
length: 16
V: TRBV14
J: TRBJ2-7
D: NA
size: NA

CDR3: CASSLALAGVDEQYF
DNA: TGTGCCAGCAGCTTAGCGTTAGCGGGAGTCGATGAGCAGTACTTC
length: 15
V: TRBV7-9
J: TRBJ2-7
D: TRBD2
size: NA

CDR3: CASSLGGAAGMNEQFF
DNA: TGTGCCAGCAGCTTGGGGGGCGCAGCGGGAATGAATGAGCAGTTCTTC
length: 16
V: TRBV5-4
J: TRBJ2-1
D: TRBD2
size: NA

CDR3: CASSFSGRYTDTQYF
DNA: TGTGCCAGCAGCTTTAGCGGGAGGTACACAGATACGCAGTATTTT
length: 15
V: TRBV7-2
J: TRBJ2-3
D: TRBD2
size: NA

CDR3: CASRYNSPDTQYF
DNA: TGTGCCAGCAGATATAATAGCCCAGATACGCAGTATTTT
length: 13
V: TRBV6-5
J: TRBJ2-3
D: NA
size: once

CDR3: CASKQGEIYGYTF
DNA: TGTGCCAGTAAACAGGGGGAGATCTATGGCTACACCTTC
length: 13
V: TRBV19
J: TRBJ1-2
D: TRBD1
size: NA